This T cell receptor beta chain derives from a study of T-cell reconstitution after alpha-beta-depleted transplantation in children. The TCRbeta library incorporated unique molecular identifiers. A single record per CDR3 protein comes from TCRdb applying MiXCR to the PCR reads. Of 490,000 or so distinct CDR3 sequences listed, under 12% are singletons. This clonotype was counted only a few times. The CDR3 contains 15 residues. The J segment lost 7 bases and the V segment lost 8 bases, leaving 10 bases of the junction unmatched. Germline assignment: CDR1 SEHNR and CDR2 FQNEAQ (reference sequence). This sequence was found in a child younger than 10 with inherited bone marrow failure, due to receive a stem cell transplant. The sequenced sample was PBMCs, obtained before TCRalphabeta/CD19-depleted stem cell transplant. The chain is built from TRBV7-9 and TRBJ2-1, with TRBD1 matching 11 bases. The CDR3: CASATVRDRGNEQFF. CDR3 nucleotide sequence: TGTGCCAGCGCTACCGTCCGGGACAGGGGGAATGAGCAGTTCTTC.